Reported below is one T cell receptor beta chain. While unrecorded immune exposures were likely, the donors were nominally healthy when sampled. Per germline, CDR1 SGHTA and CDR2 FQGTGA. The trim removed 5 bases at V and 15 bases at J, leaving 12 bases unmatched. The CDR3 is 13 residues long. Vbeta (60) and Jbeta (13) primers were used in the PCR. TCRdb's copy holds only in-frame clones and misses some; the assay was immunoSEQ multiplex PCR. The sample shows about 180,000 clones, approximately 81% of them seen only once. This sample stems from a study of cytomegalovirus exposure and HLA in healthy donors.

This receptor was taken from a female donor in good health and CMV-seronegative. Material: PBMCs. The chain carries TRBV7-3 and TRBJ2-1; 8 nucleotides line up with TRBD1. As DNA, the CDR3 is TGTGCCAGCAGCCCACCGGGACAGGACAGGTTGTTCTTC. Its protein product is CASSPPGQDRLFF.